Shown below are 24 T cell receptor beta chains from a single sample sequenced in a study of response to subunit inactivated influenza vaccine. TCRdb fed the RT-PCR reads into MiXCR, producing one record per CDR3 protein. The sample lists some 480,000 distinct CDR3 sequences, 9.5% to 13% occurring once. The material sequenced was PBMCs from blood, taken roughly 46 days after vaccination. The receptors stem from a man aged 45 to 65 who received an inactivated influenza vaccine.

This clonotype was detected only a few times. CDR3 residues: CASSLNLGGELFF. CDR3 coding DNA: TGTGCCAGCAGCTTAAACTTGGGCGGGGAGCTGTTTTTT. The chain employs TRBV7-9 and TRBJ2-2, with D unresolved. Trimming left V 2 bases short and J 7 bases short, with 8 bases between. CDR3 size: 13 residues. Germline lookup yields CDR1 SEHNR and CDR2 FQNEAQ (reference sequence).

The chain couples TRBV4-3 to TRBJ1-1, with 8 bases aligning to TRBD1. The CDR3 contains 15 residues. CDR1 LGHNA and CDR2 YSLEER come from the germline V gene. The V gene end was trimmed by 0 bases and the J gene end by 5 bases; junction bases not matched to a gene: 5. The CDR3 region has the DNA TGCGCCAGCAGCCAAGATCGCAGGGGGCGGACTGAAGCTTTCTTT. Translating gives CASSQDRRGRTEAFF.

This clonotype was found a few times. The chain links TRBV4-2 to TRBJ2-1; 7 bases agree with TRBD1. After removal of 3 bases from V and 5 bases from J, the junction contained 1 base not matched to a gene. Germline V gene lookup returns CDR1 LGHNA and CDR2 YNFKEQ. The CDR3 contains 13 residues. CDR3 residues: CASSQGTDNEQFF. The CDR3 DNA is TGTGCCAGCAGCCAGGGGACAGACAATGAGCAGTTCTTC.

As for this clonotype: It may be a read error: a sequence one base away is much more abundant. V gene TRBV12-3 or TRBV12-4 combines with J gene TRBJ1-1, with D hard to call. Trimming removed 4 bases at V and 1 base at J, with 7 bases between. The CDR3 is made up of 13 amino acids. The CDR3 DNA sequence: TGTGCCAGCAGTTCATACGGGAACACTGAAGCTTTCTTT. It codes for CASSSYGNTEAFF.

This clonotype was found many times. The chain carries TRBV10-3 and TRBJ1-5; 9 bases agree with TRBD1. Germline CDR1 reads ENHRY; CDR2 reads SYGVKD. Trimming cost V 0 bases and J 2 bases; bases outside gene matches: 8. This CDR3 spans 18 amino acids. The CDR3 loop is CAISESLDRGPRNQPQHF. The CDR3 nucleotides are TGTGCCATCAGTGAGTCGCTGGACAGGGGTCCTCGCAATCAGCCCCAGCATTTT.

This clonotype has a count of ten or more. In DNA, the CDR3 is TGTGCCAGCAGCTTACACCAAGAGACCCAGTACTTC. Protein product: CASSLHQETQYF. The chain employs TRBV7-9 and TRBJ2-5; D uncertain. Germline-derived CDR1 and CDR2 are SEHNR and FQNEAQ (reference sequence). CDR3 length: 12 amino acids. Between the trimmed V and J ends, which lost 2 bases and 0 bases, there was a span of 1 base.

Ten or more counts support this clonotype. The rearrangement links TRBV7-9 to TRBJ1-2, with unresolved D. CDR1 is SEHNR and CDR2 is FQNEAQ in the germline V gene (reference sequence). Trimming left V 5 bases short and J 6 bases short, with 7 bases between. The CDR3 is made up of 11 amino acids. The CDR3 sequence: CASSPRDGYTF. The CDR3 bases are TGTGCCAGCAGCCCGAGGGATGGCTACACCTTC.

This chain links TRBV6-2 or TRBV6-3 with TRBJ1-1, with 9 bases fitting TRBD1. This CDR3 has 16 amino acids. Germline assignment: CDR1 MNHEY and CDR2 SVGEGT. Losses at the gene ends were 6 bases for V and 2 bases for J; bases not matched to a gene: 10. Here the CDR3 reads CASSYQKGQGNTEAFF. The CDR3 DNA follows: TGTGCCAGCAGCTACCAAAAGGGACAGGGTAACACTGAAGCTTTCTTT.

The chain is built from TRBV4-3 and TRBJ2-2; 13 bases map to TRBD2. V gave up 1 base and J gave up 2 bases; unmatched junction bases: 4. In germline, CDR1 is LGHNA, CDR2 YSLEER. The CDR3 is 18 residues long. Written as DNA, the CDR3 is TGCGCCAGCAGCCAAGGACTAGCGGGGGGCGTTAACACCGGGGAGCTGTTTTTT. It specifies CASSQGLAGGVNTGELFF.

V gene TRBV5-5 combines with J gene TRBJ1-6; tentatively, D is TRBD1 (6 bases). Trimming removed 0 bases from V and 6 bases from J, with 10 bases in between. Germline lookup yields CDR1 SGHKS and CDR2 YYEKEE (reference sequence). CDR3 length: 15 amino acids. CDR3 loop: CASSLGDMINSPLHF. The CDR3, as DNA: TGTGCCAGCAGCTTGGGGGACATGATTAATTCACCCCTCCACTTT.

This clonotype was counted at least ten times. V usage is TRBV28 and J usage is TRBJ2-3, with 12 bases lining up with TRBD2. V dropped 6 bases and J dropped 2; count of bases not matched to a gene: 3. The germline gives CDR1 MDHEN, CDR2 SYDVKM. The CDR3 runs to 15 residues. Here the CDR3 reads CASSWTSGNTDTQYF. DNA of the CDR3: TGTGCCAGCAGCTGGACTAGCGGGAACACAGATACGCAGTATTTT. The full variable domain, its missing parts supplied by reference TRBV28 and TRBJ2-3, is DVKVTQSSRYLVKRTGEKVFLECVQDMDHENMFWYRQDPGLGLRLIYFSYDVKMKEKGDIPEGYSVSREKKERFSLILESASTNQTSMYLCASSWTSGNTDTQYFGPGTRLTVL.

V and J are TRBV20-1 and TRBJ2-7; 8 bases fit TRBD2. This CDR3 has 12 amino acids. The J segment lost 2 bases and the V segment lost 7 bases, leaving 4 bases of the junction unmatched. Looked up from germline, CDR1 is DFQATT and CDR2 is SNEGSKA (reference sequence). The CDR3 coding sequence is TGCAGTGTCGGGAGGGCGCCCTACGAGCAGTACTTC. It specifies CSVGRAPYEQYF.

This clonotype has more than one count but fewer than ten. The chain has TRBV20-1 and TRBJ2-5; possibly TRBD2 for D (6 bases). The CDR3 is 13 amino acids. Per the germline V gene, CDR1 is DFQATT and CDR2 is SNEGSKA (reference sequence). V lost 6 bases and J lost 2, with 13 bases in between. The CDR3 loop reads CSAGTGPQETQYF. Here the CDR3 DNA reads TGCAGTGCGGGGACTGGGCCTCAAGAGACCCAGTACTTC.

This clonotype was detected a few times. V is TRBV9 and J is TRBJ1-1, with 12 positions matching TRBD1. The trim removed 0 bases at V and 10 bases at J, leaving 7 bases unmatched. The germline V gene encodes CDR1 SGDLS and CDR2 YYNGEE. This CDR3 is 15 amino acids long. The CDR3 spells CASSVDRDRGLRAFF. CDR3 nucleotide sequence: TGTGCCAGCAGCGTAGATCGGGACAGGGGGCTTCGAGCTTTCTTT. The entire variable domain, with the rest obtained from reference TRBV9 and TRBJ1-1, is as follows: DSGVTQTPKHLITATGQRVTLRCSPRSGDLSVYWYQQSLDQGLQFLIQYYNGEERAKGNILERFSAQQFPDLHSELNLSSLELGDSALYFCASSVDRDRGLRAFFGQGTRLTVV.

Many counts were recorded for this clonotype. The J gene is TRBJ2-2, the V gene TRBV11-2; D is tentatively TRBD1 or TRBD2 (5 bases each). V shed 2 bases and J shed 5 bases, with 9 bases lying between them. Looked up from germline, CDR1 is SGHAT and CDR2 is FQNNGV. The CDR3 is 14 amino acids. CDR3 sequence reads: CASSLYGTTGELFF. The CDR3 coding sequence is TGTGCCAGCAGCTTATATGGGACGACCGGGGAGCTGTTTTTT.

This clonotype has ten or more counts. Written as DNA, the CDR3 is TGCAGTGCTAACGGTGGGACCTACAATGAGCAGTTCTTC. It is translated as CSANGGTYNEQFF. J is TRBJ2-1 and V is TRBV20-1; D is undetermined. Germline V CDR1 and CDR2: DFQATT, SNEGSKA (reference sequence). This CDR3 has 13 residues. V lost 4 bases and J lost 2, with 9 bases in between.

This clonotype came up a few times. This rearrangement joins TRBV12-3 or TRBV12-4 to TRBJ2-6; D is undetermined. V lost 6 bases and J lost 4, with 16 bases in between. The CDR3 is 16 amino acids. The CDR3 sequence is CASSPGPATGANVLTF. Written as DNA, the CDR3 is TGTGCCAGCAGCCCCGGGCCGGCGACCGGGGCCAACGTCCTGACTTTC.

The chain has TRBV6-1 and TRBJ2-2; D not certain. Trimming removed 8 bases at V and 6 bases at J, with 13 bases between. This CDR3 is 13 amino acids long. CDR1 and CDR2 from the germline V gene are MNHNS and SASEGT. The CDR3 is CASGPGRSGELFF. CDR3 in DNA: TGTGCCAGCGGTCCGGGTCGGTCCGGGGAGCTGTTTTTT.

This chain joins TRBV3-1 and TRBJ2-5; 8 positions agree with TRBD1. The germline CDR1 and CDR2 sequences are LGHDT and YNNKEL (reference sequence). The trim removed 2 bases at V and 2 bases at J, leaving 4 bases unmatched. There are 15 residues in the CDR3. The CDR3 region has the DNA TGTGCCAGCAGCCAAATGACAGGGGAACAAGAGACCCAGTACTTC. Amino acid sequence: CASSQMTGEQETQYF.

Ten or more counts support this clonotype. This chain uses TRBV29-1 with TRBJ2-3, with TRBD1 identical over 7 bases. The V and J ends lost 4 bases and 1 base, in that order; junction bases with no gene match: 5. CDR3 length: 14 amino acids. Germline V gives CDR1 SQVTM, CDR2 ANQGSEA. CDR3: CSVGVGQGTDTQYF. The CDR3 DNA follows: TGCAGCGTTGGTGTCGGACAGGGCACAGATACGCAGTATTTT.

This clonotype was seen many times. V is TRBV7-6 and J is TRBJ2-1, with TRBD2 matching 15 bases. The CDR3 has 17 residues. The junction had 7 bases not matched to a gene; V was cut back by 5 bases and J by 5 bases. Germline V gene data show CDR1 as SGHVS and CDR2 as FNYEAQ. CDR3 sequence reads: CASSQGLAGGLDNEQFF. CDR3 sequence (DNA): TGTGCCAGCAGCCAAGGACTAGCGGGGGGGTTGGACAATGAGCAGTTCTTC. Drawing the rest from reference TRBV7-6 and TRBJ2-1, the complete variable domain is GAGVSQSPRYKVTKRGQDVALRCDPISGHVSLYWYRQALGQGPEFLTYFNYEAQQDKSGLPNDRFSAERPEGSISTLTIQRTEQRDSAMYRCASSQGLAGGLDNEQFFGPGTRLTVL.

V gene TRBV20-1 combines with J gene TRBJ2-6, with D possibly matching TRBD1 (6 bases). V lost 2 bases and J lost 4, with 12 bases in between. CDR3 length: 15 amino acids. Germline V gives CDR1 DFQATT, CDR2 SNEGSKA (reference sequence). The CDR3 nucleotides read TGCAGTGCTAGAAACACAGGGTCGGGGGCCAACGTCCTGACTTTC. Protein: CSARNTGSGANVLTF.

Remarks on this clonotype: A junction end diverges from the germline sequence, so it may reflect a read error. The chain couples TRBV7-7 to TRBJ2-3; tentative D call: TRBD1 (6 bases). Germline V gives CDR1 SSHAT, CDR2 FNYEAQ (reference sequence). The CDR3 is 13 amino acids. The DNA for the CDR3 is TGTGCTAGCAGCTCGTTCAGGGGAGATACGCAGTATTTT. Its translation is CASSSFRGDTQYF. The complete variable domain, with remaining parts taken from reference TRBV7-7 and TRBJ2-3, reads GAGVSQSPRYKVTKRGQDVTLRCDPISSHATLYWYQQALGQGPEFLTYFNYEAQPDKSGLPSDRFSAERPEGSISTLTIQRTEQRDSAMYRCASSSFRGDTQYFGPGTRLTVL.

This clonotype was seen at least ten times. V usage is TRBV12-3 or TRBV12-4 and J usage is TRBJ2-6, with TRBD1 as a possible D gene (5 bases). Between the trimmed V and J ends, which lost 3 bases and 0 bases, there was a span of 6 bases. The length of the CDR3 is 15 residues. The DNA of the CDR3 is TGTGCCAGCAGTTTGGACATCTCTGGGGCCAACGTCCTGACTTTC. It is translated as CASSLDISGANVLTF.